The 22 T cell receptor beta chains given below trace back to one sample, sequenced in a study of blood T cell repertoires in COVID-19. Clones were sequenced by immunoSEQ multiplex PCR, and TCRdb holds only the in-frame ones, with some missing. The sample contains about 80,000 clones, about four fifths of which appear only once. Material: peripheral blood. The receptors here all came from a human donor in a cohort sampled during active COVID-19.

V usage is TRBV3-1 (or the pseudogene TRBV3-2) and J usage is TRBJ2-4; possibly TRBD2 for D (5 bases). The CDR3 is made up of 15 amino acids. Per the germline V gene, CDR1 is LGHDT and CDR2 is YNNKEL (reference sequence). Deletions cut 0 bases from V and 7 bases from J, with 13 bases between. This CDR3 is CASSQDLGGSNIQYF. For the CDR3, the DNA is TGTGCCAGCAGCCAAGATTTGGGCGGGTCGAACATTCAGTACTTC.

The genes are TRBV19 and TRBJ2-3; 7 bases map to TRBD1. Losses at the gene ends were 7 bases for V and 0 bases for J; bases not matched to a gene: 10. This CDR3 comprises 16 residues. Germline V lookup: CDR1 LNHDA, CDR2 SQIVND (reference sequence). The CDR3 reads CASKLRQGSSTDTQYF. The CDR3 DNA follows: TGTGCCAGTAAACTAAGACAGGGCTCTAGCACAGATACGCAGTATTTT.

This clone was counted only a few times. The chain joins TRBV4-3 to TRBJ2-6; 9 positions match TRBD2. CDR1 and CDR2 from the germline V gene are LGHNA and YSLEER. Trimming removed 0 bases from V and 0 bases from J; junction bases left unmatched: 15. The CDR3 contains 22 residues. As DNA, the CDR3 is TGCGCCAGCAGCCAAGATACGGGATACTTACTAGCGGGCACCTCTGGGGCCAACGTCCTGACTTTC. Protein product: CASSQDTGYLLAGTSGANVLTF.

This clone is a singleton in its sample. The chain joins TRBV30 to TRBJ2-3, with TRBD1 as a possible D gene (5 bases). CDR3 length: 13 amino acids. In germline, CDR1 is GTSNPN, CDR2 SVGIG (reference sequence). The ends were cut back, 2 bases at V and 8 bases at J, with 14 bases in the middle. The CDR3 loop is CAWSQQGVGTQYF. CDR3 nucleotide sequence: TGTGCCTGGAGTCAGCAGGGTGTGGGTACGCAGTATTTT. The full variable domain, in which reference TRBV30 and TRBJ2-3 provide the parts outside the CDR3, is SQTIHQWPATLVQPVGSPLSLECTVEGTSNPNLYWYRQAAGRGLQLLFYSVGIGQISSEVPQNLSASRPQDRQFILSSKKLLLSDSGFYLCAWSQQGVGTQYFGPGTRLTVL.

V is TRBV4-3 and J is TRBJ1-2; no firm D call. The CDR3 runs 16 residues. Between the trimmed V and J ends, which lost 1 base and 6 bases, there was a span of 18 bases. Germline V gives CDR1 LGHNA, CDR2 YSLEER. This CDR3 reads CASSQALPGPLDGYTF. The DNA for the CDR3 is TGCGCCAGCAGCCAAGCACTACCGGGTCCCCTAGATGGCTACACCTTC.

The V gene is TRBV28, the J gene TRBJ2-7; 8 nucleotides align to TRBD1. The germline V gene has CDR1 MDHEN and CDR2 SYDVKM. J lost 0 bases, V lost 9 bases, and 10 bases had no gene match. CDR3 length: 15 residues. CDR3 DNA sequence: TGTGCCAGTTCGGAATCCGGGACAGGCTCCTACGAGCAGTACTTC. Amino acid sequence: CASSESGTGSYEQYF.

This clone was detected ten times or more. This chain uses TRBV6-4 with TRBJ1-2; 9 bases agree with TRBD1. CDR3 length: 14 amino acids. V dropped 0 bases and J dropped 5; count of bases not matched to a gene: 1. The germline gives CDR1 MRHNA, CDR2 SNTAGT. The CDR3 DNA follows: TGTGCCAGCAGTGACTCGACAGGGGGTTATGGCTACACCTTC. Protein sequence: CASSDSTGGYGYTF.

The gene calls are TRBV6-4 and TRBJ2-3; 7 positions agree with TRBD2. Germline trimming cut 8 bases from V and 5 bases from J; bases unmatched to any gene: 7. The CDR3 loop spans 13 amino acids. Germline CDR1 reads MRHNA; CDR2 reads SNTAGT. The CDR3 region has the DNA TGTGCCAGCGGGGAGGGCGGGAGAGATACGCAGTATTTT. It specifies CASGEGGRDTQYF.

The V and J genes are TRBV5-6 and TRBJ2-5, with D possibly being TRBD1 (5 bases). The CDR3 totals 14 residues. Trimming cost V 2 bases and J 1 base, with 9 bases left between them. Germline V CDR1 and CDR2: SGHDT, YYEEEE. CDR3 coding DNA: TGTGCCAGCAGCTTCCGACAGCTCCAAGAGACCCAGTACTTC. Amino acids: CASSFRQLQETQYF.

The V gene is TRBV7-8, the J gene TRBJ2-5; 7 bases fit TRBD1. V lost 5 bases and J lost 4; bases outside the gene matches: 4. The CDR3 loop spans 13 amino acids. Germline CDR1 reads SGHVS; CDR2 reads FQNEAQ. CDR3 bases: TGTGCCAGCAGCCCCGACAGGGTAGAGACCCAGTACTTC. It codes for CASSPDRVETQYF. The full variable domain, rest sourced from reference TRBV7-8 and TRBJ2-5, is GAGVSQSPRYKVAKRGQDVALRCDPISGHVSLFWYQQALGQGPEFLTYFQNEAQLDKSGLPSDRFFAERPEGSVSTLKIQRTQQEDSAVYLCASSPDRVETQYFGPGTRLLVL.

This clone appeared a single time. CDR3 sequence (DNA): TGTGCCAGCAGTTTTCATCCCCCAGGGGGTACTGAAGCTTTCTTT. This codes for CASSFHPPGGTEAFF. The rearrangement uses TRBV27 and TRBJ1-1; 7 nucleotides line up with TRBD1. With 3 bases clipped from V and 5 bases from J, the junction kept 9 bases outside the gene matches. This CDR3 comprises 15 residues. Germline V gene lookup returns CDR1 MNHEY and CDR2 SMNVEV (reference sequence).

The CDR3 DNA reads as TGTGCCAGCAGCCAAGGGCGGTTCTCCTACGAGCAGTACTTC. Amino acids: CASSQGRFSYEQYF. This chain joins TRBV3-1 (or the pseudogene TRBV3-2) and TRBJ2-7; D is unclear. CDR3 length: 14 residues. Germline loops: CDR1 LGHDT, CDR2 YNNKEL (reference sequence). The V end was cut by 1 base, the J end by 0 bases, with 7 bases between.

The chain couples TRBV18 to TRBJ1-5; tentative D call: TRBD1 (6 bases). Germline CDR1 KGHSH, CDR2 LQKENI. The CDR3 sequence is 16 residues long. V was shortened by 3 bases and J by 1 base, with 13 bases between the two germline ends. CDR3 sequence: CASSPQGLRSNQPQHF. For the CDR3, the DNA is TGTGCCAGCTCACCCCAGGGGTTGAGGAGCAATCAGCCCCAGCATTTT. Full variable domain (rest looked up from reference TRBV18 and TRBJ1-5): NAGVMQNPRHLVRRRGQEARLRCSPMKGHSHVYWYRQLPEEGLKFMVYLQKENIIDESGMPKERFSAEFPKEGPSILRIQQVVRGDSAAYFCASSPQGLRSNQPQHFGDGTRLSIL.

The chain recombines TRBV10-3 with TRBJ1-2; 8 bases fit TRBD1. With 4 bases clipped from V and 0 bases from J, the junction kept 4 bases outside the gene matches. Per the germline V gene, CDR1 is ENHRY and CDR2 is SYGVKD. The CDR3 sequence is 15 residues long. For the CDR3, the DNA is TGTGCCATCAGTGTACAGGGGGGCCCTAACTATGGCTACACCTTC. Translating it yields CAISVQGGPNYGYTF.

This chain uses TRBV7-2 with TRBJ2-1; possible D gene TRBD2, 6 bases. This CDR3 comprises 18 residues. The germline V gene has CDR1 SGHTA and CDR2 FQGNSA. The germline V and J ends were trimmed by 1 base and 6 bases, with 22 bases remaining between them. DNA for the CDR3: TGTGCCAGCAGCTTAGAGTGGATCCGGGACTCTCTAACCAATGAGCAGTTCTTC. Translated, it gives CASSLEWIRDSLTNEQFF.

In nucleotides, the CDR3 is TGTGCCAGCAGTTTAGCCCTCAGGCACCGTGAAACTGAAGCTTTCTTT. Protein product: CASSLALRHRETEAFF. The rearrangement links TRBV27 to TRBJ1-1, with D uncertain. Germline loops: CDR1 MNHEY, CDR2 SMNVEV (reference sequence). The length of the CDR3 is 16 residues. With 2 bases removed from V and 5 bases from J, the gap between germline ends came to 18 bases.

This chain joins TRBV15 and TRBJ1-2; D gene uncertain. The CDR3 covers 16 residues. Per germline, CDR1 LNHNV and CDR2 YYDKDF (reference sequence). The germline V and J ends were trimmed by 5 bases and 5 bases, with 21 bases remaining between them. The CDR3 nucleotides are TGTGCCACCAGCCCCTCGGCCATCCCAATGACTTATGGCTACACCTTC. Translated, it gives CATSPSAIPMTYGYTF. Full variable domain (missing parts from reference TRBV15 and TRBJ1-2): DAMVIQNPRYQVTQFGKPVTLSCSQTLNHNVMYWYQQKSSQAPKLLFHYYDKDFNNEADTPDNFQSRRPNTSFCFLDIRSPGLGDTAMYLCATSPSAIPMTYGYTFGSGTRLTVV.

The CDR3: CAISPPELAGDTQYF. CDR3 coding DNA: TGTGCCATTTCCCCCCCCGAACTAGCGGGGGACACGCAGTATTTT. V is TRBV2 and J is TRBJ2-3; the match to TRBD2 covers 11 bases. The CDR3 has 15 amino acids. CDR1 is SNHLY, CDR2 FYNNEI, per germline. The junction had 15 bases not matched to a gene; V was cut back by 10 bases and J by 9 bases.

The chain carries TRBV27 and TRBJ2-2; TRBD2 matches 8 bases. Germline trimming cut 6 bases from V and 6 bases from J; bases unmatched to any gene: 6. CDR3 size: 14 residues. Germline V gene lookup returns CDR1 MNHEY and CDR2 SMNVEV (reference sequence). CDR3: CASSPGGLSGELFF. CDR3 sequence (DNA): TGTGCCAGCAGCCCGGGGGGGCTCTCCGGGGAGCTGTTTTTT.

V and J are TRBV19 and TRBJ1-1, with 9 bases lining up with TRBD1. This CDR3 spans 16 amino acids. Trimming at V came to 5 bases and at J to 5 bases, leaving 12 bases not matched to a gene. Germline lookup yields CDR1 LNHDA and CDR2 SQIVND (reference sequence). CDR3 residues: CASSFHPGQGRTEAFF. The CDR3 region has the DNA TGTGCCAGTAGTTTTCACCCGGGACAGGGAAGGACTGAAGCTTTCTTT.

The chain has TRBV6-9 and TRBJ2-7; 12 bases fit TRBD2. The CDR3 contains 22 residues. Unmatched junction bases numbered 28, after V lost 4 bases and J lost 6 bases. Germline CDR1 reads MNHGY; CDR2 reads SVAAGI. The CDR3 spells CASSWTPGQGTSGRTFLVEQYV. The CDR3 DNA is TGTGCCAGCAGTTGGACTCCGGGACAGGGAACTAGCGGGAGGACCTTTCTGGTCGAGCAGTACGTC.

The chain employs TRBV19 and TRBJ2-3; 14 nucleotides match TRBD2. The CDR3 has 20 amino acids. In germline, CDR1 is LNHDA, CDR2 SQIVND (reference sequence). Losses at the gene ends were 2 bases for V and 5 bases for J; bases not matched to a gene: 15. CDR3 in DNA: TGTGCCAGTAGTATATCGACCCCCACGACTAGCGGGGGGGCCAGAGATACGCAGTATTTT. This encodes CASSISTPTTSGGARDTQYF.